Sequencing of this TCR beta chain was carried out in a study of a mutant IDH1 vaccine in newly diagnosed glioma. Study information: Patients got their first vaccination 4-6 weeks after radiotherapy alone, or with temozolomide cycles. Treated patients were about 60% male, roughly 38% female, mean age around 40 years.

The CDR3 contains 15 residues. Germline CDR1 is WSHSY and CDR2 is SAAADI. V was pared by 4 bases and J by 0 bases, with 4 bases of the junction left unmatched. The time point denotes: week 11, during vaccination. Doses consisted of 300 ug of mutant IDH1 20-mer peptide each, paired with topical imiquimod. Every donor had a new WHO grade 3 or 4 astrocytoma that was IDH1-mutant, with loss of nuclear ATRX. Some clones are missing from TCRdb's copy, which holds only in-frame ones; the method was immunoSEQ multiplex PCR. The profile shows about 67,000 clones, about 88% of them singletons. Study-wide results and caveats: Pseudoprogression apparently tracked independently of changes in top peripheral T cell clonotypes.

About this clone itself: Antigen specificity is unknown.

The chain couples TRBV10-2 to TRBJ2-3; 7 nucleotides line up with TRBD2. This receptor was obtained from a man aged 40-55 years with glioma. The input for sequencing was PBMCs, taken from a glioma patient whose treatment included an IDH1 peptide vaccine. The CDR3 sequence: CASSARGRSTDTQYF. CDR3 in DNA: TGCGCCAGCAGTGCGCGGGGGAGGAGCACAGATACGCAGTATTTT.